A single sample gave rise to the 17 T cell receptor beta chains below, sequenced in a study of blood T cell repertoires in COVID-19. This table comes from immunoSEQ multiplex PCR, and its TCRdb copy is limited to in-frame clones, with some not included. The sample contains fewer than 30,000 clones, 65% to 90% of which appear only once. The sequencing input was peripheral blood. These receptors were collected from a human donor in a cohort sampled during active COVID-19.

This clone was seen more than once but under ten times. The chain couples TRBV7-9 to TRBJ2-3, with 7 bases identical to TRBD2. V shed 1 base, J shed 4 bases, and the junction held 5 bases outside the gene matches. CDR1 is SEHNR, CDR2 FQNEAQ, per germline (reference sequence). The CDR3 has 15 residues. Here the CDR3 reads CASSLEVGGADTQYF. Here the CDR3 DNA reads TGTGCCAGCAGCTTAGAAGTTGGGGGGGCAGATACGCAGTATTTT.

The V call is TRBV15, the J call TRBJ2-5, with D possibly TRBD1 on 6 matching bases. Trimming stripped 1 base from V and 5 bases from J, with 14 bases between. The CDR3 is 15 residues long. Per the germline V gene, CDR1 is LNHNV and CDR2 is YYDKDF (reference sequence). CDR3 in amino acids: CATSRGTATRETQYF. The DNA for the CDR3 is TGTGCCACCAGCAGAGGGACAGCCACACGGGAGACCCAGTACTTC.

Here the CDR3 DNA reads TGTGCCAGCAGTGGACAGGGGGCCCCAGCGGAGACCCAGTACTTC. Encoded protein: CASSGQGAPAETQYF. The chain combines TRBV25-1 with TRBJ2-5, with TRBD1 identical over 10 bases. The V gene end was trimmed by 4 bases and the J gene end by 5 bases; junction bases not matched to a gene: 7. The CDR3 extends over 15 amino acids. CDR1 and CDR2 (germline): MGHDK, SYGVNS.

This chain uses TRBV6-1 with TRBJ2-3; 10 nucleotides align to TRBD1. With 5 bases clipped from V and 5 bases from J, the junction kept 4 bases outside the gene matches. CDR1 and CDR2 (germline): MNHNS, SASEGT. The CDR3 is made up of 14 amino acids. The DNA of the CDR3 is TGTGCCAGCAGTCGGGGGACAGGGGAAGATACGCAGTATTTT. It is translated as CASSRGTGEDTQYF.

The J gene is TRBJ2-1, the V gene TRBV23-1, with D possibly being TRBD1 (5 bases). TRBV23-1 is known as an ORF, though its function is uncertain. The CDR3 extends over 16 amino acids. Trimming removed 1 base from V and 6 bases from J, with 16 bases in between. DNA for the CDR3: TGCGCCAGCAGTCAATTGGCCCCCGGCAGGGCCAATGAGCAGTTCTTC. This translates into CASSQLAPGRANEQFF.

The gene calls are TRBV3-1 (or the pseudogene TRBV3-2) and TRBJ1-2; 7 bases match TRBD1. CDR1 LGHDT and CDR2 YNNKEL come from the germline V gene (reference sequence). The CDR3 spans 14 residues. V was clipped by 4 bases and J by 5 bases; unmatched bases: 7. The CDR3 loop is CASSPWSDRYGYTF. Written as DNA, the CDR3 is TGTGCCAGCAGCCCGTGGTCGGACAGGTATGGCTACACCTTC.

The chain is built from TRBV3-1 (or the pseudogene TRBV3-2) and TRBJ2-1; the match to TRBD2 covers 13 bases. The ends lost 3 bases at V and 6 bases at J; junction bases unmatched: 2. Looked up from germline, CDR1 is LGHDT and CDR2 is YNNKEL (reference sequence). CDR3 length equals 15 residues. The CDR3 DNA sequence: TGTGCCAGCAGCCAGTGGACTAGCGGGGGCAATGAGCAGTTCTTC. Its translation is CASSQWTSGGNEQFF.

The chain links TRBV1 to TRBJ1-1; TRBD1, the table's D call, lacks a check against the DNA. TRBV1 is given as a pseudogene. This CDR3 has 12 residues. CDR3 nucleotide sequence: TGCACCAGCGGACAGGGGCGCACTGAAGCTTTCTTT. Residues: CTSGQGRTEAFF.

V and J are TRBV9 and TRBJ2-7, with a tentative D call TRBD2 (5 bases). Looked up from germline, CDR1 is SGDLS and CDR2 is YYNGEE. The CDR3 has 15 residues. V was shortened by 4 bases and J by 3 bases, with 17 bases between the two germline ends. The DNA for the CDR3 is TGTGCCAGCAGCCCCACTCCGTCGGGGAGCTACGAGCAGTACTTC. Its protein product is CASSPTPSGSYEQYF.

The CDR3, as DNA: TGTGCCAGTACACTCTATAGCAATCAGCCCCAGCATTTT. It yields the protein CASTLYSNQPQHF. This chain joins TRBV19 and TRBJ1-5; D is ambiguous. CDR3 length equals 13 residues. The V gene lost 7 bases and the J gene lost 0 bases, with 7 bases spanning the gap. Looked up from germline, CDR1 is LNHDA and CDR2 is SQIVND (reference sequence).

The V gene is TRBV15, the J gene TRBJ2-2; 7 nucleotides align to TRBD2. The CDR3 runs 15 residues. Germline trimming cut 5 bases from V and 5 bases from J; bases unmatched to any gene: 8. Germline CDR1 reads LNHNV; CDR2 reads YYDKDF (reference sequence). CDR3 loop: CATSPFGGSTGELFF. The CDR3 nucleotides are TGTGCCACCAGCCCTTTCGGGGGGAGTACCGGGGAGCTGTTTTTT.

This chain uses TRBV5-1 with TRBJ1-4, with 8 positions matching TRBD1. The CDR3 contains 15 residues. The V segment lost 0 bases and the J segment 3 bases; nucleotides outside the gene matches: 1. Germline V gene data show CDR1 as SGHRS and CDR2 as YFSETQ. The CDR3 is CASSLVGQANEKLFF. In DNA, the CDR3 is TGCGCCAGCAGCTTGGTGGGACAGGCTAATGAAAAACTGTTTTTT.

V gene TRBV4-3 combines with J gene TRBJ2-1, with 9 bases identical to TRBD2. CDR1 and CDR2 from the germline V gene are LGHNA and YSLEER. J was trimmed by 4 bases and V by 4 bases; bases with no gene match: 11. This CDR3 has 17 residues. The CDR3 nucleotides are TGCGCCAGCAGCCGCACAGGGCGGGGGGGCCCATACAATGAGCAGTTCTTC. It encodes CASSRTGRGGPYNEQFF.

The genes are TRBV7-6 and TRBJ1-6; D is unclear. V lost 1 base, J lost 9 bases, and 13 bases lay in between. The CDR3 runs to 15 residues. Germline V CDR1 and CDR2: SGHVS, FNYEAQ. The CDR3 nucleotides are TGTGCCAGCAGCTTAGGAGGGAGGGAGGGTTCACCCCTCCACTTT. It translates to CASSLGGREGSPLHF.

The chain links TRBV7-3 to TRBJ2-3; a possible D gene is TRBD2 (6 bases). Trimming cost V 5 bases and J 2 bases, with 14 bases left between them. Germline V lookup: CDR1 SGHTA, CDR2 FQGTGA. CDR3 length: 15 amino acids. The CDR3 DNA is TGTGCCAGCAGCGCCGGGACTGGGTCCACAGATACGCAGTATTTT. Translation gives CASSAGTGSTDTQYF.

The chain couples TRBV10-3 to TRBJ2-2, with D possibly being TRBD2 (5 bases). From germline, CDR1 is ENHRY and CDR2 SYGVKD. V lost 3 bases and J 3 bases, leaving 17 bases between the germline ends. The CDR3 runs to 17 residues. CDR3: CAISDPVGEVDTGELFF. The CDR3 DNA reads TGTGCCATCAGTGATCCCGTCGGGGAAGTCGACACCGGGGAGCTGTTTTTT.

V gene TRBV6-5 combines with J gene TRBJ1-1; D may be TRBD1 (6 bases). The germline V and J ends were trimmed by 2 bases and 8 bases, with 9 bases remaining between them. Germline CDR1 MNHEY, CDR2 SVGAGI. This CDR3 has 12 amino acids. CDR3 loop: CASSYGQNEAFF. The CDR3 DNA reads as TGTGCCAGCAGTTACGGACAGAACGAAGCTTTCTTT.